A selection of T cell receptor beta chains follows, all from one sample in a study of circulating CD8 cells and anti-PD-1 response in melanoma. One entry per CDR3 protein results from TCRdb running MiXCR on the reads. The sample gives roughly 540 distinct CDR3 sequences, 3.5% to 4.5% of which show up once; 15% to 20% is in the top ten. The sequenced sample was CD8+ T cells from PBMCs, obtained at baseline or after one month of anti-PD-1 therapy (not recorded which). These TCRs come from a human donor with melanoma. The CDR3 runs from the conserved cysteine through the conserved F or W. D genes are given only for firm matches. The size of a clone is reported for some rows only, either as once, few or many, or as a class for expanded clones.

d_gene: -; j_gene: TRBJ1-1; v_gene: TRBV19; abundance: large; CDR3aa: CAIRQGAGTEAFF; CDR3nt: TGTGCCATAAGGCAGGGCGCCGGCACTGAAGCTTTCTTT
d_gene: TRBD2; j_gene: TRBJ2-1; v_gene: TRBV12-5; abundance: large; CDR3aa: CASGLLLAGAPEQFF; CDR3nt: TGTGCTAGTGGCCTCCTACTAGCGGGGGCTCCGGAGCAGTTCTTC
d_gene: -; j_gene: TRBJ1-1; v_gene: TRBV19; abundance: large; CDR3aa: CATGSLGAFF; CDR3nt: TGTGCCACCGGATCGTTAGGAGCTTTCTTT
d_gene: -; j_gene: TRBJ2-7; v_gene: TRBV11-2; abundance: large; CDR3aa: CASSLDRVPEQYF; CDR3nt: TGTGCCAGCAGCTTAGACAGGGTTCCCGAGCAGTACTTC
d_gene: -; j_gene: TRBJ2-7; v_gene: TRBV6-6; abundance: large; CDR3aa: CASSYLRGGLVSYEQYF; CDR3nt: TGTGCCAGCAGTTACTTGCGGGGCGGACTGGTCTCCTACGAGCAGTACTTC
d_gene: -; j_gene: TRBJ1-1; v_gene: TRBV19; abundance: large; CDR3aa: CASTPRRVGRWNTEAFF; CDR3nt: TGTGCCAGTACCCCACGGCGGGTGGGCCGGTGGAACACTGAAGCTTTCTTT
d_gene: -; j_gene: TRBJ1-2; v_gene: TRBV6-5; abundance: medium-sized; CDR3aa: CASSLGSLADGYTF; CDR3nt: TGTGCCAGCAGCTTAGGATCGCTTGCCGATGGCTACACCTTC
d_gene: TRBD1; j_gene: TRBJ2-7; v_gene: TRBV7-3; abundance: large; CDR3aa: CASSQAGGGSYEQYF; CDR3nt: TGTGCCAGCAGCCAGGCAGGGGGCGGGTCCTACGAGCAGTACTTC
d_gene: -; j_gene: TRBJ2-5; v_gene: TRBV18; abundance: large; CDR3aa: CASSRDRGGETQYF; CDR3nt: TGTGCCAGCTCCCGGGACAGAGGAGGGGAGACCCAGTACTTC
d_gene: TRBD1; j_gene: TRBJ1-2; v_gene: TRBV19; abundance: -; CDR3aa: CASSITGGASDGYTF; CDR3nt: TGTGCCAGTAGTATAACAGGGGGCGCGTCGGATGGCTACACCTTC
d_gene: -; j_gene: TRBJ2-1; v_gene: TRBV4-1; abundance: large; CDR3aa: CASSQDRAVYNEQFF; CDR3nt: TGCGCCAGCAGCCAAGATCGGGCAGTCTACAATGAGCAGTTCTTC
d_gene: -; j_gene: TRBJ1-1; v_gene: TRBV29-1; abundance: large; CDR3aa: CSVKVPLNTEAFF; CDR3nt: TGCAGCGTTAAGGTTCCCTTGAACACTGAAGCTTTCTTT
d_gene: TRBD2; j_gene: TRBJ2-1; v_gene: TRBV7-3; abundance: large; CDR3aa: CASSFSGGEQFF; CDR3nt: TGTGCCAGCAGCTTTAGCGGGGGGGAGCAGTTCTTC
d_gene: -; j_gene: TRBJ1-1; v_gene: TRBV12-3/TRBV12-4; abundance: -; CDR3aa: CASSFGTEAFF; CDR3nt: TGTGCCAGCAGTTTCGGGACTGAAGCTTTCTTT
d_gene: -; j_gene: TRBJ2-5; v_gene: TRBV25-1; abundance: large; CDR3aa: CASTSGGETQYF; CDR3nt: TGTGCCAGCACCTCGGGTGGGGAGACCCAGTACTTC
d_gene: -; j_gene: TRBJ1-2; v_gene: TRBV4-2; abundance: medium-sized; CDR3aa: CASSQGLYGYTF; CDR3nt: TGTGCCAGCAGCCAGGGCCTCTATGGCTACACCTTC
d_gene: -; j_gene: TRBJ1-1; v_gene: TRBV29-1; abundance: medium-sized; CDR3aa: CSVHREVNTEALF; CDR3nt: TGCAGCGTTCACAGGGAAGTGAACACTGAAGCTCTCTTT
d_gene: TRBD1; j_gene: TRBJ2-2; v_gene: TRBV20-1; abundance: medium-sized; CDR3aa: CSAPGTDTGELFF; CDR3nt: TGCAGTGCCCCTGGGACAGACACCGGGGAGCTGTTTTTT
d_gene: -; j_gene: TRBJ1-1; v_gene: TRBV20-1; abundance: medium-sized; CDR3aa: CSAPPSDVVTEAFF; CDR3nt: TGCAGTGCACCTCCCAGCGATGTGGTCACTGAAGCTTTCTTT
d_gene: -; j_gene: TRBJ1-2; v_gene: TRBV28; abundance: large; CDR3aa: CASSLGSGNYGYTF; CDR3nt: TGTGCCAGCAGTTTAGGGTCAGGGAACTATGGCTACACCTTC
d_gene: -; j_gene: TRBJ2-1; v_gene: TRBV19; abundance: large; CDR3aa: CGSRSPLYNEQFF; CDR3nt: TGTGGGTCTCGGTCCCCTCTCTACAATGAGCAGTTCTTC
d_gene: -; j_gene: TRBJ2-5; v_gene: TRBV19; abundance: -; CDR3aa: CAATRETQYF; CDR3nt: TGTGCCGCAACGCGGGAGACCCAGTACTTC
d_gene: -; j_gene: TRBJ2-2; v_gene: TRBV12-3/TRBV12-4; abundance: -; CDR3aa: CTSRAGTFNTGELLF; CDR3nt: TGTACCAGCAGGGCCGGGACATTCAACACCGGGGAGCTGCTTTTT